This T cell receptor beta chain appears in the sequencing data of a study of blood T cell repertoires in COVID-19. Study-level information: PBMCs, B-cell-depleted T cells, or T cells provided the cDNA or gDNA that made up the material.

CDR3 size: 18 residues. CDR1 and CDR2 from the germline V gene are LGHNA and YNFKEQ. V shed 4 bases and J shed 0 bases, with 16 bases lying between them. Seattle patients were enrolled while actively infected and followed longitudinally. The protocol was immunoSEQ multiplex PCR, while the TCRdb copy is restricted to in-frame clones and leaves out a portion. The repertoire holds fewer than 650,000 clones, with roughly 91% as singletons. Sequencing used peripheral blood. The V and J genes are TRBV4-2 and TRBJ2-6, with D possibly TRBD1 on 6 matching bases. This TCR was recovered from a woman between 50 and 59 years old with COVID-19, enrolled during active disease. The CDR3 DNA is TGTGCCAGCAGCCCCAACAGGGTCCAGAGCTCTGGGGCCAACGTCCTGACTTTC. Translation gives CASSPNRVQSSGANVLTF.